Below, one TCR beta chain is given with its context. PCR primers comprised 60 Vbeta and 13 Jbeta primers. Sequencing was performed with immunoSEQ multiplex PCR; in TCRdb, only in-frame clones are kept and a portion is missing. The sample contains some 150,000 clones, roughly four fifths of which appear only once. The data derive from a study of cytomegalovirus exposure and HLA in healthy donors. The V gene's germline CDR1 is SGDLS and CDR2 YYNGEE. Losses at the gene ends were 0 bases for V and 3 bases for J; bases not matched to a gene: 3. This CDR3 has 15 residues. This chain joins TRBV9 and TRBJ2-3; 8 bases line up with TRBD2. The receptor was isolated from a man aged 40-55 years in good health and CMV-seronegative. The sample taken for sequencing was PBMCs. The CDR3, as DNA: TGTGCCAGCAGCGTAGCCGGGAGGGCGACAGATACGCAGTATTTT. Translation: CASSVAGRATDTQYF.